This TCR beta chain was captured in a study of blood T cells in healthy people across ages. Study findings and constraints: Expanded clonotype changes were possibly confounded by unknown donor CMV status.

With regard to this clonotype: Its antigen is unknown.

The authors ran a second PCR of about 6 to 11 cycles using a sample-barcoded 5' primer and a J-beta primer mix. Tagging of each cDNA molecule was performed by a template-switch adaptor with 12 random nucleotides. Each CDR3 protein is one row after TCRdb ran MiXCR on the 5' RACE reads. The sample has roughly 700,000 distinct CDR3 sequences, 49% seen once; the top ten hold roughly a third. CDR3 length: 16 residues. The V end was cut by 5 bases, the J end by 8 bases, with 21 bases between. The chain links TRBV12-3 or TRBV12-4 to TRBJ2-2; D is unresolved. Material for sequencing was blood. The source of this sequence is a woman aged 55-75 years in good health. Written as DNA, the CDR3 is TGTGCCAGCAGTACCTCCTCGACAACCACGCCTGGGGAGCTGTTTTTT. This gives the protein CASSTSSTTTPGELFF.